This entry lists 21 T cell receptor beta chains sequenced from one sample in a study of Ad26.COV2.S vaccination and SARS-CoV-2 variants. Treatment described: about 20 received Ad26.COV2.S at low or high dose, single or two shots; roughly five received placebo; per-sample allocation not given. On day 63 after the first injection, vaccine and placebo recipients gave samples. Only in-frame clones appear in the TCRdb table, and some are missing; sequencing was by immunoSEQ multiplex PCR. The repertoire includes 300,000 to 500,000 clones, around 85% of them detected once, and more than 3% sits in the top ten. The sample consisted of peripheral blood, taken in a trial of Ad26.COV2.S vaccine versus placebo. These receptors all stem from a person aged 18-60 years who received the Ad26.COV2.S COVID-19 vaccine or a placebo.

J is TRBJ2-7 and V is TRBV15; TRBD1 aligns across 8 bases. The CDR3 loop spans 15 amino acids. Trimming at V came to 0 bases and at J to 4 bases, leaving 5 bases not matched to a gene. The V gene's germline CDR1 is LNHNV and CDR2 YYDKDF (reference sequence). The CDR3 sequence is CATSRDLQGGYEQYF. CDR3 DNA: TGTGCCACCAGCAGAGATCTACAGGGGGGATACGAGCAGTACTTC.

The table lists this clone with a count of one. The chain combines TRBV10-3 with TRBJ2-3, with D maybe TRBD2 (7 bases). The V and J ends lost 8 bases and 4 bases respectively, with 13 bases between them. The V gene's germline CDR1 is ENHRY and CDR2 SYGVKD. CDR3 size: 13 residues. The CDR3 DNA reads as TGTGCCATCGGTGGGGGGGGCGCAGATACGCAGTATTTT. Protein: CAIGGGGADTQYF.

The V gene is TRBV6-5, the J gene TRBJ2-7; D is perhaps TRBD2 (6 bases). The V gene's germline CDR1 is MNHEY and CDR2 SVGAGI. This CDR3 has 15 residues. Deletions cut 4 bases from V and 6 bases from J, with 19 bases between. The CDR3 here is CASSFRPDRRGEQYF. The CDR3 DNA follows: TGTGCCAGCAGTTTTCGACCAGACCGGCGGGGCGAGCAGTACTTC.

The chain recombines TRBV7-9 with TRBJ1-2; TRBD1 agrees at 8 bases. The V gene's germline CDR1 is SEHNR and CDR2 FQNEAQ (reference sequence). After removal of 0 bases from V and 4 bases from J, the junction contained 7 bases not matched to a gene. This CDR3 is built from 16 residues. This CDR3 reads CASSLAAQGVSYGYTF. CDR3 DNA sequence: TGTGCCAGCAGCTTAGCGGCACAGGGGGTAAGCTATGGCTACACCTTC.

The CDR3 reads CASRYLTQGVSGSPLHF. CDR3 coding DNA: TGCGCCAGCAGATACCTGACCCAGGGTGTGAGCGGTTCACCCCTCCACTTT. The chain couples TRBV5-1 to TRBJ1-6; possible D gene TRBD1, 5 bases. Germline V gene data show CDR1 as SGHRS and CDR2 as YFSETQ. The length of the CDR3 is 17 residues. V was pared by 5 bases and J by 9 bases, with 24 bases between.

V is TRBV4-1 and J is TRBJ2-1, with D perhaps matching TRBD2 (5 bases). This CDR3 has 17 amino acids. V dropped 1 base and J dropped 3 bases, with 16 bases sitting between them. Germline assignment: CDR1 MGHRA and CDR2 YSYEKL. CDR3 protein: CASSQGVALDFYNEQFF. Here the CDR3 DNA reads TGCGCCAGCAGCCAAGGAGTAGCACTAGACTTCTACAATGAGCAGTTCTTC.

This clone occurred once. V is TRBV11-1 and J is TRBJ1-1, with D possibly TRBD1 on 5 matching bases. The CDR3 totals 15 residues. Germline assignment: CDR1 SGHAT and CDR2 FQDESV (reference sequence). Trimming left V 1 base short and J 1 base short, with 10 bases between. CDR3 loop: CASSLVGTENTEAFF. For the CDR3, the DNA is TGTGCCAGCAGCTTAGTTGGGACCGAGAACACTGAAGCTTTCTTT.

This clone was picked up one time. The gene calls are TRBV5-1 and TRBJ2-5, with no clear D. With 6 bases removed from V and 7 bases from J, the gap between germline ends came to 16 bases. This CDR3 has 13 residues. In germline, CDR1 is SGHRS, CDR2 YFSETQ. The CDR3 loop reads CASKIDPGGTQYF. The CDR3 DNA sequence: TGCGCCAGCAAAATTGATCCGGGCGGGACCCAGTACTTC.

V is TRBV4-3 and J is TRBJ2-3; 9 bases match TRBD2. J was trimmed by 10 bases and V by 0 bases; bases with no gene match: 5. CDR1 is LGHNA, CDR2 YSLEER, per germline. The CDR3 is 14 amino acids. CDR3 in amino acids: CASSQDSSGASQYF. The CDR3 DNA sequence: TGCGCCAGCAGCCAAGATTCTAGCGGGGCGTCGCAGTATTTT.

V gene TRBV19 combines with J gene TRBJ1-2, with 7 bases that match TRBD1. In germline, CDR1 is LNHDA, CDR2 SQIVND (reference sequence). There are 14 residues in the CDR3. V was pared by 5 bases and J by 4 bases, with 7 bases of the junction left unmatched. The chain's CDR3 is CASSDLGTVYGYTF. The DNA for the CDR3 is TGTGCCAGTAGTGATCTTGGGACAGTCTATGGCTACACCTTC.

The J gene is TRBJ2-4, the V gene TRBV11-2; no definite D call. Germline V gives CDR1 SGHAT, CDR2 FQNNGV. Trimming took off 1 base at V and 6 bases at J, with 4 bases between the two ends. This CDR3 comprises 12 residues. The CDR3 protein is CASSLGPNIQYF. The CDR3, as DNA: TGTGCCAGCAGCTTAGGGCCAAACATTCAGTACTTC.

This clone occurred once. The chain recombines TRBV6-2 or TRBV6-3 with TRBJ2-5; TRBD2 agrees at 7 bases. The CDR3 is 12 amino acids. The germline CDR1 and CDR2 sequences are MNHEY and SVGEGT. Losses at the gene ends were 5 bases for V and 5 bases for J; bases not matched to a gene: 2. The CDR3 protein is CASSAGDETQYF. CDR3 coding DNA: TGTGCCAGCAGTGCGGGGGACGAGACCCAGTACTTC.

The chain uses TRBV5-4 and TRBJ1-2; D may be TRBD1 (6 bases). Germline V gene sequence: CDR1 SGHNT, CDR2 YYREEE (reference sequence). The length of the CDR3 is 13 residues. V lost 4 bases and J lost 1, with 8 bases in between. DNA of the CDR3: TGTGCCAGCAGCCACAGGGATAACTATGGCTACACCTTC. Translating gives CASSHRDNYGYTF.

This clone was recorded only once. The chain has TRBV19 and TRBJ2-7; perhaps D is TRBD1 or TRBD2 (6 bases each). Per germline, CDR1 LNHDA and CDR2 SQIVND (reference sequence). V lost 2 bases and J 7 bases, leaving 15 bases between the germline ends. This CDR3 has 14 residues. CDR3 coding DNA: TGTGCCAGTAGTATACTCGGACGGAGGGGGGAGCAGTACTTC. Residues: CASSILGRRGEQYF.

The J gene is TRBJ2-5, the V gene TRBV5-4; D is unclear. This CDR3 contains 13 residues. The germline V and J ends were trimmed by 0 bases and 5 bases, with 8 bases remaining between them. CDR1 and CDR2 (germline): SGHNT, YYREEE (reference sequence). CDR3 coding DNA: TGTGCCAGCAGCTTGGGACACGGGGAGACCCAGTACTTC. This sequence encodes CASSLGHGETQYF.

V and J are TRBV19 and TRBJ1-2, with D unresolved. Germline assignment: CDR1 LNHDA and CDR2 SQIVND (reference sequence). Trimming shortened V by 5 bases and J by 4 bases, and 17 bases separated the two germline ends. The CDR3 spans 15 residues. CDR3: CASSYGRPNSYGYTF. The CDR3 coding sequence is TGTGCCAGTAGTTACGGCAGACCAAACTCCTATGGCTACACCTTC.

V gene TRBV11-2 combines with J gene TRBJ2-7, with 8 bases that match TRBD1. The germline V gene has CDR1 SGHAT and CDR2 FQNNGV. Trimming removed 3 bases from V and 3 bases from J; junction bases left unmatched: 4. CDR3 length: 14 amino acids. CDR3 sequence: CASSLVQGGYEQYF. CDR3 nucleotide sequence: TGTGCCAGCAGCTTGGTACAGGGGGGCTACGAGCAGTACTTC.

V gene TRBV6-1 combines with J gene TRBJ2-5; D is possibly TRBD1 or TRBD2 (6 bases each). CDR1 MNHNS and CDR2 SASEGT come from the germline V gene. The CDR3 loop spans 16 amino acids. V was shortened by 4 bases and J by 5 bases, with 20 bases between the two germline ends. CDR3 sequence: CASSGHGGGQGETQYF. The CDR3 DNA reads as TGTGCCAGCAGTGGGCATGGTGGGGGGCAAGGGGAGACCCAGTACTTC.

This sequence joins TRBV24-1 and TRBJ2-2; 8 nucleotides align to TRBD1. V shed 4 bases and J 5 bases; nucleotides not matched to a gene: 8. The CDR3 runs to 16 residues. The germline V gene has CDR1 KGHDR and CDR2 SFDVKD. CDR3 protein: CATSDPAQGGTGELFF. DNA of the CDR3: TGTGCCACCAGTGACCCGGCACAGGGGGGAACCGGGGAGCTGTTTTTT.

This clone was observed once. The chain is built from TRBV4-1 and TRBJ1-4, with a weak D call TRBD1 (5 bases). V lost 0 bases, J lost 7 bases, and 12 bases lay in between. The germline CDR1 and CDR2 sequences are MGHRA and YSYEKL. The CDR3 runs to 15 residues. In DNA, the CDR3 is TGCGCCAGCAGCCAAGAGGCCTTTAGGGGTGAAAAACTGTTTTTT. Translated: CASSQEAFRGEKLFF.

The table lists this clone with a count of one. The V call is TRBV6-2 or TRBV6-3, the J call TRBJ2-1, with 11 bases matching TRBD2. The V gene's germline CDR1 is MNHEY and CDR2 SVGEGT. There are 15 residues in the CDR3. V was clipped by 6 bases and J by 10 bases; unmatched bases: 11. The CDR3 loop is CASSSGTSGFGEQFF. The CDR3 DNA reads TGTGCCAGCAGCAGCGGGACTAGCGGTTTCGGGGAGCAGTTCTTC.